The 18 T cell receptor beta chains below were found in one sample sequenced in a study of tumor-infiltrating lymphocytes in primary liver carcinoma. The investigators made TCR beta cDNA from about 510 ng total RNA, using a constant-region primer. Libraries for TCR beta were built through three nested multiplex PCR rounds, which together made up a slightly modified ARM-PCR procedure. The first two PCR rounds used TRBV1-TRBV30 primers with a Cbeta primer, roughly 10 cycles each. TCRdb re-derived calls from the multiplex PCR reads in MiXCR, one entry per CDR3 protein. The table has under 200,000 distinct CDR3 sequences, 65% seen once; the top ten hold under 7.5%. Blood RNA originated from unsorted whole blood, with germline DNA additionally extracted. Sequenced: peripheral blood. These TCRs come from a woman in her sixties or seventies with primary liver carcinoma and hepatitis B virus infection.

Remarks on this clonotype: One base away lies a much larger clone, so this may be a sequencing read error. The chain recombines TRBV7-9 with TRBJ2-2, with D perhaps matching TRBD1 or TRBD2 (5 bases each). Germline V gene lookup returns CDR1 SEHNR and CDR2 FQNEAQ (reference sequence). The CDR3 loop spans 15 amino acids. The CDR3 here is CVSSPGQGTTGELFF. For the CDR3, the DNA is TGTGTCAGCAGCCCGGGGCAGGGAACCACCGGGGAGCTGTTTTTT.

This clonotype has a handful of counts. V is TRBV5-1 and J is TRBJ2-3; TRBD2 might be the D (5 bases). CDR1 and CDR2 from the germline V gene are SGHRS and YFSETQ. The CDR3 covers 13 residues. Trimming left V 6 bases short and J 2 bases short, with 10 bases between. CDR3 amino acids: CASTDYSTDTQYF. CDR3 bases: TGCGCCAGCACCGACTACTCCACAGATACGCAGTATTTT.

Notes on this clonotype: One base away lies a much larger clone, so this may be a sequencing read error. V and J are TRBV12-3 or TRBV12-4 and TRBJ2-1; D unresolved. The CDR3 has 19 residues. CDR3 sequence (DNA): TGTGCCAGCAGTTTACCCCTCTTCTTTCCCTTGCCCAAACGAGATGAGAAGTTCTTC. Protein: CASSLPLFFPLPKRDEKFF.

As concerns this clonotype: A read error may produce the germline difference seen at one junction end. The gene calls are TRBV11-1 and TRBJ2-7, with TRBD2 identical over 11 bases. This CDR3 contains 16 residues. Germline CDR1 reads SGHAT; CDR2 reads FQDESV (reference sequence). The CDR3 reads CASSLELAGGFYKQYF. CDR3 bases: TGTGCCAGCAGCTTAGAGCTAGCGGGAGGATTCTACAAGCAGTACTTC.

The chain has TRBV12-3 or TRBV12-4 and TRBJ2-1; tentatively, D is TRBD2 (6 bases). This CDR3 region has 15 residues. Here the CDR3 reads CTSTTQGRRYNEQFF. The CDR3 DNA reads as TGTACTAGCACCACCCAGGGCCGCCGCTACAATGAGCAGTTCTTC.

This clonotype was seen more than once but under ten times. This chain links TRBV28 with TRBJ2-7; D might be TRBD2 (6 bases). V shed 6 bases and J shed 0 bases, with 9 bases lying between them. The germline V gene has CDR1 MDHEN and CDR2 SYDVKM. The CDR3 is 13 amino acids. The CDR3 DNA reads TGTGCCAGCAGCCTGACTAGCTCCTACGAGCAGTACTTC. Translated: CASSLTSSYEQYF.

The chain has TRBV29-1 and TRBJ2-7; 10 bases align to TRBD2. The CDR3 is 14 amino acids. Germline values: CDR1 SQVTM, CDR2 ANQGSEA. The ends lost 7 bases at V and 3 bases at J; junction bases unmatched: 9. The DNA of the CDR3 is TGCAGCGCCGCCCTTGGGACTAGCGTCTACGAGCAGTACTTC. Amino acids: CSAALGTSVYEQYF.

J is TRBJ2-5 and V is TRBV5-4; 13 bases are a match to TRBD2. Germline V gene sequence: CDR1 SGHNT, CDR2 YYREEE (reference sequence). V was pared by 4 bases and J by 2 bases, with 2 bases of the junction left unmatched. The CDR3 is 15 residues long. In nucleotides, the CDR3 is TGTGCCAGCAGCCGACTAGCGGGAGGACAAGAGACCCAGTACTTC. It codes for CASSRLAGGQETQYF.

This clonotype came up many times. This chain connects TRBV12-3 or TRBV12-4 to TRBJ2-7; TRBD2 matches 8 bases. V shed 5 bases, J shed 4 bases, and the junction held 10 bases outside the gene matches. The CDR3 spans 15 residues. CDR3 region: CASSVSGKGAYEQYF. As DNA, the CDR3 is TGTGCCAGCAGTGTTAGCGGGAAAGGGGCGTACGAGCAGTACTTC.

A single count supports this clonotype. Since a much larger clone is just one base distant, this may be a read error. J is TRBJ2-4 and V is TRBV29-1; D possibly corresponds to TRBD2 (6 bases). Looked up from germline, CDR1 is SQVTM and CDR2 is ANQGSEA. The CDR3 is 14 amino acids. V was pared by 6 bases and J by 3 bases, with 15 bases between. The DNA for the CDR3 is TGCAGCGTCGGGAGTGGCGTGGGCAAAAACATTCAGTACTTC. It yields the protein CSVGSGVGKNIQYF.

There are a few counts of this clonotype. V usage is TRBV5-4 and J usage is TRBJ1-1; TRBD1 matches 12 bases. The CDR3 extends over 15 amino acids. Trimming at V came to 3 bases and at J to 5 bases, leaving 5 bases not matched to a gene. Germline V gives CDR1 SGHNT, CDR2 YYREEE (reference sequence). The CDR3 bases are TGTGCCAGCAGCTCGCCGGGACAGGGGGCGACTGAAGCTTTCTTT. As protein: CASSSPGQGATEAFF.

This clonotype appeared a single time. No conserved phenylalanine or tryptophan ends this CDR3, so it is likely a read error. This CDR3 is CASGWDSNQPQHC. The CDR3 coding sequence is TGTGCCAGCGGCTGGGACAGCAATCAGCCCCAGCATTGT. The chain joins TRBV11-2 to TRBJ1-5; D may be TRBD1 (5 bases). CDR3 length: 13 residues. Trimming pared 8 bases from V and 1 base from J, leaving 9 bases between. Germline CDR1 is SGHAT and CDR2 is FQNNGV.

This clonotype was found a few times. The chain recombines TRBV28 with TRBJ1-1, with 9 bases identical to TRBD1. The CDR3 has 14 amino acids. V lost 4 bases and J lost 9; bases outside the gene matches: 9. Germline assignment: CDR1 MDHEN and CDR2 SYDVKM. CDR3 amino acids: CASSSTGTGSQAFF. In DNA form, the CDR3 reads TGTGCCAGCAGTTCGACCGGGACAGGGTCCCAAGCTTTCTTT.

With regard to this clonotype: A read error may account for a junction end that differs from germline. The rearrangement uses TRBV14 and TRBJ2-3, with 7 nucleotides matching TRBD2. The CDR3 length is 18 residues. Germline CDR1 SGHDN, CDR2 FVKESK. The CDR3 coding sequence is TGTGCCGGCAGCCGCCGTCAGGGCGGGGAGGGGTGGACAGATACGCAGTATTTT. This translates into CAGSRRQGGEGWTDTQYF. Filled out from reference TRBV14 and TRBJ2-3, the complete variable domain reads EAGVTQFPSHSVIEKGQTVTLRCDPISGHDNLYWYRRVMGKEIKFLLHFVKESKQDESGMPNNRFLAERTGGTYSTLKVQPAELEDSGVYFCAGSRRQGGEGWTDTQYFGPGTRLTVL.

This clonotype occurred a few times. The chain combines TRBV20-1 with TRBJ2-6, with TRBD1 matching over 8 bases. Per germline, CDR1 DFQATT and CDR2 SNEGSKA (reference sequence). The CDR3 consists of 17 residues. Trimming removed 8 bases from V and 1 base from J; junction bases left unmatched: 13. The CDR3 DNA follows: TGCAGTTCCAAAGGACAGGGTAGTCTTTCTGGGGCCAACGTCCTGACTTTC. This translates into CSSKGQGSLSGANVLTF.

The chain links TRBV11-2 to TRBJ2-1; 7 positions agree with TRBD1. Trimming cost V 8 bases and J 1 base; bases outside gene matches: 8. Germline V lookup: CDR1 SGHAT, CDR2 FQNNGV. This CDR3 region has 15 residues. The CDR3 reads CASGPQGQSYNEQFF. The CDR3 region has the DNA TGTGCCAGCGGCCCCCAGGGACAGTCCTACAATGAGCAGTTCTTC.

The chain recombines TRBV2 with TRBJ2-2; 15 bases agree with TRBD2. This CDR3 is 21 amino acids long. Germline-derived CDR1 and CDR2 are SNHLY and FYNNEI. The V gene end was trimmed by 7 bases and the J gene end by 0 bases; junction bases not matched to a gene: 15. Here the CDR3 reads CASTGRFRTSGRVTNTGELFF. The CDR3, as DNA: TGTGCCAGCACGGGTAGATTTCGGACTAGCGGGAGGGTTACGAACACCGGGGAGCTGTTTTTT. Full variable domain (remainder filled in from reference TRBV2 and TRBJ2-2): EPEVTQTPSHQVTQMGQEVILRCVPISNHLYFYWYRQILGQKVEFLVSFYNNEISEKSEIFDDQFSVERPDGSNFTLKIRSTKLEDSAMYFCASTGRFRTSGRVTNTGELFFGEGSRLTVL.

A remark on this clonotype: Compared with germline, one end of the junction differs, possibly owing to a read error. DNA for the CDR3: TGTGCCAGCAGCCGCCCAGGGGGACTGAACAATGAGCAGTCCTTC. Its translation is CASSRPGGLNNEQSF. The chain recombines TRBV11-2 with TRBJ2-1, with D possibly TRBD1 on 7 matching bases. Germline V gene sequence: CDR1 SGHAT, CDR2 FQNNGV. The CDR3 extends over 15 amino acids.